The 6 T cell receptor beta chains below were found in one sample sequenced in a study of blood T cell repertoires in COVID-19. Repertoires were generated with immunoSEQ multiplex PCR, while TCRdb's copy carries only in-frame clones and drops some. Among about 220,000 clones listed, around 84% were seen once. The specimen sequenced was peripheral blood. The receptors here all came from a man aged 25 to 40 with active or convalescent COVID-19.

The DNA of the CDR3 is TGTGCCAGCAGTCCCCGTAGCGGGAGCCCGGGTACGCAGTATTTT. Translated, it gives CASSPRSGSPGTQYF. The V call is TRBV6-2 or TRBV6-3, the J call TRBJ2-3, with TRBD2 matching over 9 bases. This CDR3 has 15 amino acids. Per the germline V gene, CDR1 is MNHEY and CDR2 is SVGEGT. V dropped 5 bases and J dropped 8; count of bases not matched to a gene: 11.

The DNA for the CDR3 is TGTGCCAGCAGCCAGCCCGGGAGAATCGATTCCGAGCAGTACTTC. Translated: CASSQPGRIDSEQYF. V gene TRBV7-9 combines with J gene TRBJ2-7; D perhaps matches TRBD2 (6 bases). Trimming took off 5 bases at V and 6 bases at J, with 20 bases between the two ends. Germline CDR1 reads SEHNR; CDR2 reads FQNEAQ (reference sequence). CDR3 size: 15 residues.

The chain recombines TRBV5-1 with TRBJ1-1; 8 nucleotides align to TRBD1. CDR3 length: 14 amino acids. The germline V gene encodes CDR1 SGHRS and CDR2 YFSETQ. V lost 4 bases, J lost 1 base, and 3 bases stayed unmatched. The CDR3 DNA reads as TGCGCCAGCAGCACCGGACAGGGGAACACTGAAGCTTTCTTT. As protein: CASSTGQGNTEAFF.

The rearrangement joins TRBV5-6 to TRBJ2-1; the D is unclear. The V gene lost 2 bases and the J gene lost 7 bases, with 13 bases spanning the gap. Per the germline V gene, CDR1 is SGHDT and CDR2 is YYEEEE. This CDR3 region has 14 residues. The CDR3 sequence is CASSFMDETNEQFF. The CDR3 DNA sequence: TGTGCCAGCAGCTTTATGGATGAGACTAATGAGCAGTTCTTC.

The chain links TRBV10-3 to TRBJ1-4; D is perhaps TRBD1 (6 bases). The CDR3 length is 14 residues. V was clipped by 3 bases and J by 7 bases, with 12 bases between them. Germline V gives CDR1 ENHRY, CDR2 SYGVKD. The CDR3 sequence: CAISEVGTSEKLFF. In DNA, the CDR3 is TGTGCCATCAGTGAAGTCGGGACAAGTGAAAAACTGTTTTTT.

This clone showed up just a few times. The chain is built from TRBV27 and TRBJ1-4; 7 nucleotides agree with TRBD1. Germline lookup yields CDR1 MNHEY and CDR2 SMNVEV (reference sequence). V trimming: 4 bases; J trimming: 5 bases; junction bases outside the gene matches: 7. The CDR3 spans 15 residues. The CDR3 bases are TGTGCCAGCAGTTCACCGGGACAGTTAAATGAAAAACTGTTTTTT. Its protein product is CASSSPGQLNEKLFF.